Below are 31 T cell receptor beta chains sequenced from a single sample in a study of cytomegalovirus exposure and HLA in healthy donors. The PCR contained 60 Vbeta and 13 Jbeta primers. The data were produced by immunoSEQ multiplex PCR, yet TCRdb's version contains in-frame clones alone and is incomplete. The sample records about 160,000 clones, around four fifths being singletons. The material sequenced was PBMCs. These receptors were collected from a woman in her late teens or twenties in good health and CMV-seronegative.

V is TRBV7-9 and J is TRBJ2-6; perhaps TRBD2 as D (5 bases). V was cut by 5 bases and J by 0 bases, with 20 bases left in between. CDR3 length: 19 amino acids. CDR1 is SEHNR, CDR2 FQNEAQ, per germline (reference sequence). The CDR3 DNA reads TGTGCCAGCAGCCCCACCGCCGAGGGTTCGAGCTCTGGGGCCAACGTCCTGACTTTC. Protein sequence: CASSPTAEGSSSGANVLTF.

The J gene is TRBJ2-5, the V gene TRBV6-1; D might be TRBD2 (5 bases). The germline gives CDR1 MNHNS, CDR2 SASEGT. Trimming shortened V by 9 bases and J by 1 base, and 9 bases separated the two germline ends. This CDR3 has 12 residues. CDR3 loop: CASRSGQETQYF. CDR3 DNA: TGTGCCAGTCGGAGCGGCCAAGAGACCCAGTACTTC.

The chain couples TRBV19 to TRBJ2-1; TRBD2 aligns across 9 bases. The CDR3 is 17 amino acids. CDR1 and CDR2 (germline): LNHDA, SQIVND (reference sequence). Trimming removed 3 bases from V and 2 bases from J; junction bases left unmatched: 8. CDR3 sequence reads: CASSIRRSGGPYNEQFF. In DNA, the CDR3 is TGTGCCAGTAGTATTCGCCGTAGCGGGGGCCCCTACAATGAGCAGTTCTTC.

The sample holds a few counts of this clone. Here the CDR3 reads CASSQFPPGQGWAEQYF. The CDR3 bases are TGTGCCAGCAGCCAGTTCCCCCCGGGACAGGGGTGGGCCGAGCAGTACTTC. The chain has TRBV4-2 and TRBJ2-7, with TRBD1 identical over 10 bases. From germline, CDR1 is LGHNA and CDR2 YNFKEQ. Unmatched junction bases numbered 14, after V lost 3 bases and J lost 6 bases. The CDR3 runs to 17 residues.

This clone was seen a single time. DNA of the CDR3: TGCGCCAGCAGCCCCCGCCCGGGACAGGTCTACAATGAGCAGTTCTTC. Encoded protein: CASSPRPGQVYNEQFF. This chain links TRBV5-1 with TRBJ2-1, with 8 nucleotides matching TRBD1. Germline V gives CDR1 SGHRS, CDR2 YFSETQ. This CDR3 contains 16 residues. The V and J ends lost 4 bases and 3 bases, in that order; junction bases with no gene match: 9.

The CDR3 nucleotides are TGTGCCAGCTCAGGACAGGCAACTAACTATGGCTACACCTTC. This codes for CASSGQATNYGYTF. The J gene is TRBJ1-2, the V gene TRBV18, with TRBD1 identical over 7 bases. Losses at the gene ends were 5 bases for V and 0 bases for J; bases not matched to a gene: 3. The CDR3 has 14 amino acids. The germline V gene has CDR1 KGHSH and CDR2 LQKENI.

J is TRBJ1-2 and V is TRBV28, with D possibly TRBD1 on 5 matching bases. The V and J ends lost 2 bases and 4 bases respectively, with 8 bases between them. Per the germline V gene, CDR1 is MDHEN and CDR2 is SYDVKM. CDR3 length equals 13 residues. CDR3 residues: CASSLVGAYGYTF. The DNA for the CDR3 is TGTGCCAGCAGTTTAGTAGGGGCCTATGGCTACACCTTC.

This rearrangement joins TRBV7-9 to TRBJ2-3; 12 nucleotides align to TRBD2. After removal of 4 bases from V and 6 bases from J, the junction contained 8 bases not matched to a gene. Germline CDR1 reads SEHNR; CDR2 reads FQNEAQ (reference sequence). The CDR3 extends over 16 amino acids. CDR3 amino acids: CASSSSGLAGRDTQYF. DNA for the CDR3: TGTGCCAGCAGCTCTTCCGGACTAGCGGGGCGTGATACGCAGTATTTT.

In DNA form, the CDR3 reads TGTGCCAGCAGCTCACCGGGACAGCCCTACGAGCAGTACTTC. Its translation is CASSSPGQPYEQYF. The chain couples TRBV5-4 to TRBJ2-7; 7 bases match TRBD1. Germline lookup yields CDR1 SGHNT and CDR2 YYREEE (reference sequence). Unmatched junction bases numbered 5, after V lost 3 bases and J lost 2 bases. This CDR3 region has 14 residues. The full variable domain, with the rest looked up from reference TRBV5-4 and TRBJ2-7, is ETGVTQSPTHLIKTRGQQVTLRCSSQSGHNTVSWYQQALGQGPQFIFQYYREEENGRGNFPPRFSGLQFPNYSSELNVNALELDDSALYLCASSSPGQPYEQYFGPGTRLTVT.

V usage is TRBV7-9 and J usage is TRBJ1-4; 8 bases are shared with TRBD1. Germline V gives CDR1 SEHNR, CDR2 FQNEAQ (reference sequence). V lost 5 bases to trimming and J lost 6 bases; unmatched junction nucleotides: 11. The CDR3 is 16 amino acids. CDR3 residues: CASSPSTGTGHEKLFF. CDR3 bases: TGTGCCAGCAGCCCTTCAACGGGGACAGGCCATGAAAAACTGTTTTTT. The entire variable domain, with the rest obtained from reference TRBV7-9 and TRBJ1-4, is as follows: DTGVSQNPRHKITKRGQNVTFRCDPISEHNRLYWYRQTLGQGPEFLTYFQNEAQLEKSRLLSDRFSAERPKGSFSTLEIQRTEQGDSAMYLCASSPSTGTGHEKLFFGSGTQLSVL.

This clone was seen a handful of times. The chain joins TRBV14 to TRBJ2-5, with D unclear. V was pared by 3 bases and J by 1 base, with 12 bases between. The CDR3 consists of 15 residues. In germline, CDR1 is SGHDN, CDR2 FVKESK. CDR3 sequence (DNA): TGTGCCAGCAGCCAGAGCCTTGAGTTCCAAGAGACCCAGTACTTC. This translates into CASSQSLEFQETQYF.

This chain joins TRBV19 and TRBJ2-7, with 8 bases aligning to TRBD1. The V gene's germline CDR1 is LNHDA and CDR2 SQIVND (reference sequence). CDR3 length equals 16 residues. J lost 1 base, V lost 5 bases, and 10 bases had no gene match. CDR3 sequence (DNA): TGTGCCAGTAGTGCGGACAGGGAGCCGTATTCCTACGAGCAGTACTTC. It specifies CASSADREPYSYEQYF.

The rearrangement links TRBV9 to TRBJ1-1, with D unresolved. The CDR3 has 15 residues. Germline CDR1 is SGDLS and CDR2 is YYNGEE. Trimming removed 0 bases at V and 3 bases at J, with 12 bases between. As DNA, the CDR3 is TGTGCCAGCAGCGTAGACGGGCGGGGATACACTGAAGCTTTCTTT. The encoded protein is CASSVDGRGYTEAFF.

The chain joins TRBV9 to TRBJ2-1; D uncertain. The germline gives CDR1 SGDLS, CDR2 YYNGEE. The CDR3 totals 13 residues. V was pared by 2 bases and J by 6 bases, with 9 bases between. The DNA of the CDR3 is TGTGCCAGCAGCGTCCCCCCATCCAATGAGCAGTTCTTC. Amino acids: CASSVPPSNEQFF.

The V call is TRBV9, the J call TRBJ2-7, with D possibly TRBD2 on 7 matching bases. Germline CDR1 reads SGDLS; CDR2 reads YYNGEE. V was trimmed by 1 base and J by 7 bases, leaving 12 bases between them. The CDR3 loop spans 13 amino acids. The CDR3 sequence: CASSVKGGQEQYF. CDR3 nucleotides: TGTGCCAGCAGCGTAAAGGGGGGGCAAGAGCAGTACTTC.

The table lists this clone with a few counts. The rearrangement links TRBV19 to TRBJ1-4, with 9 positions matching TRBD1. Per germline, CDR1 LNHDA and CDR2 SQIVND (reference sequence). This CDR3 region has 16 residues. The trim removed 5 bases at V and 0 bases at J, leaving 4 bases unmatched. This CDR3 reads CASSPWTGATNEKLFF. In DNA form, the CDR3 reads TGTGCCAGTAGTCCATGGACAGGGGCAACTAATGAAAAACTGTTTTTT. Complete variable domain (other parts from reference TRBV19 and TRBJ1-4): DGGITQSPKYLFRKEGQNVTLSCEQNLNHDAMYWYRQDPGQGLRLIYYSQIVNDFQKGDIAEGYSVSREKKESFPLTVTSAQKNPTAFYLCASSPWTGATNEKLFFGSGTQLSVL.

The chain uses TRBV19 and TRBJ1-5; 7 nucleotides match TRBD1. V lost 5 bases to trimming and J lost 10 bases; unmatched junction nucleotides: 5. The CDR3 spans 12 residues. Germline lookup yields CDR1 LNHDA and CDR2 SQIVND (reference sequence). CDR3 amino acids: CASSPQGVPQHF. The CDR3 DNA reads as TGTGCCAGTAGTCCCCAGGGGGTTCCCCAGCATTTT.

This clone came up a few times. DNA for the CDR3: TGTGCCAGCAGCAAAGCGCGAATCGGGGGTCTGAACACTGAAGCTTTCTTT. Its protein product is CASSKARIGGLNTEAFF. V and J are TRBV21-1 and TRBJ1-1. TRBV21-1 is described as a pseudogene. The CDR3 length is 17 residues.

This sequence joins TRBV18 and TRBJ2-7, with D unclear. This CDR3 is built from 14 residues. Germline assignment: CDR1 KGHSH and CDR2 LQKENI. The V end was cut by 0 bases, the J end by 3 bases, with 9 bases between. CDR3 residues: CASSPPTSGYEQYF. The DNA of the CDR3 is TGTGCCAGCTCACCACCGACGTCGGGCTACGAGCAGTACTTC.

In its sample, this clone was seen once. This sequence joins TRBV28 and TRBJ1-4; 8 positions agree with TRBD1. Germline V gives CDR1 MDHEN, CDR2 SYDVKM. J lost 7 bases, V lost 5 bases, and 6 bases had no gene match. The CDR3 consists of 14 residues. This CDR3 is CASSTRGQGEKLFF. The DNA of the CDR3 is TGTGCCAGCAGTACCCGAGGACAGGGTGAAAAACTGTTTTTT.

The chain has TRBV29-1 and TRBJ2-3; 11 bases align to TRBD2. Losses at the gene ends were 1 base for V and 1 base for J; bases not matched to a gene: 7. Germline CDR1 and CDR2: SQVTM and ANQGSEA. The CDR3 runs 17 residues. CDR3 in amino acids: CSVEVPRLAGRTDTQYF. The CDR3 DNA sequence: TGCAGCGTTGAAGTCCCTCGACTAGCGGGGCGCACAGATACGCAGTATTTT.

The chain has TRBV2 and TRBJ2-7; 12 bases are shared with TRBD1. V dropped 6 bases and J dropped 3; count of bases not matched to a gene: 3. CDR3 length equals 14 residues. Germline CDR1 and CDR2: SNHLY and FYNNEI. The CDR3 nucleotides are TGTGCCAGCAGGGGGACAGGGGGCAACTACGAGCAGTACTTC. Translated: CASRGTGGNYEQYF.

The V and J genes are TRBV21-1 and TRBJ2-7; no DNA check was done on the table's D call, TRBD2. TRBV21-1 is a pseudogene locus. The CDR3 has 14 amino acids. The CDR3 is CASKTGNPFYEQYF. In DNA form, the CDR3 reads TGTGCCAGCAAGACGGGGAACCCCTTCTACGAGCAGTACTTC.

V gene TRBV29-1 combines with J gene TRBJ1-2; the D is unclear. Trimming took 4 bases from V and 1 from J, leaving 22 bases between them. The CDR3 is 17 amino acids. Germline CDR1 and CDR2: SQVTM and ANQGSEA. For the CDR3, the DNA is TGCAGCGTTGCCGGTAATCAGCGAGGGCGCTTTAACTATGGCTACACCTTC. The encoded protein is CSVAGNQRGRFNYGYTF.

The chain joins TRBV27 to TRBJ2-3; possible D gene TRBD1, 6 bases. V lost 6 bases and J 2 bases, leaving 18 bases between the germline ends. Germline V gene data show CDR1 as MNHEY and CDR2 as SMNVEV (reference sequence). This CDR3 is built from 16 residues. CDR3 protein: CASSQTSGHHTDTQYF. DNA for the CDR3: TGTGCCAGCAGCCAGACCTCGGGACATCACACAGATACGCAGTATTTT.

J is TRBJ2-1 and V is TRBV11-2; 13 nucleotides match TRBD2. V lost 1 base to trimming and J lost 6 bases; unmatched junction nucleotides: 3. The CDR3 has 16 residues. Germline loops: CDR1 SGHAT, CDR2 FQNNGV. The CDR3 sequence: CASSLAGLAGSNEQFF. The CDR3 DNA reads TGTGCCAGCAGCTTAGCGGGACTAGCGGGGAGCAATGAGCAGTTCTTC. Filled out from reference TRBV11-2 and TRBJ2-1, the complete variable domain reads EAGVAQSPRYKIIEKRQSVAFWCNPISGHATLYWYQQILGQGPKLLIQFQNNGVVDDSQLPKDRFSAERLKGVDSTLKIQPAKLEDSAVYLCASSLAGLAGSNEQFFGPGTRLTVL.

The chain has TRBV6-5 and TRBJ1-4; TRBD1 matches 7 bases. Germline CDR1 MNHEY, CDR2 SVGAGI. Trimming at V came to 6 bases and at J to 7 bases, leaving 11 bases not matched to a gene. The CDR3 spans 15 residues. CDR3 in DNA: TGTGCCAGCAGGCCACATCAGGGGGGAGTTGAAAAACTGTTTTTT. Its protein is CASRPHQGGVEKLFF.

V is TRBV30 and J is TRBJ1-6; D not certain. Deletions cut 0 bases from V and 10 bases from J, with 13 bases between. The CDR3 is 14 residues long. Germline CDR1 reads GTSNPN; CDR2 reads SVGIG (reference sequence). Written as DNA, the CDR3 is TGTGCCTGGAGTGTGGCAGGCTCGGGGTCACCCCTCCACTTT. Translation: CAWSVAGSGSPLHF.

The genes are TRBV5-4 and TRBJ2-5; 12 bases are shared with TRBD2. There are 16 residues in the CDR3. The trim removed 3 bases at V and 1 base at J, leaving 4 bases unmatched. Germline-derived CDR1 and CDR2 are SGHNT and YYREEE (reference sequence). CDR3 sequence reads: CASSSGLAGVQETQYF. CDR3 in DNA: TGTGCCAGCAGCTCGGGACTAGCGGGCGTCCAAGAGACCCAGTACTTC.

This chain links TRBV28 with TRBJ1-5; possible D gene TRBD1, 6 bases. Looked up from germline, CDR1 is MDHEN and CDR2 is SYDVKM. V shed 1 base and J shed 5 bases, with 15 bases lying between them. CDR3 size: 16 residues. The CDR3 spells CASSLSTGQSYQPQHF. CDR3 DNA sequence: TGTGCCAGCAGTTTATCCACTGGACAGTCATATCAGCCCCAGCATTTT.

This clone was observed a single time. The chain employs TRBV20-1 and TRBJ1-3; weak D call: TRBD1 (6 bases). This CDR3 contains 11 residues. Germline V CDR1 and CDR2: DFQATT, SNEGSKA (reference sequence). The V and J ends lost 5 bases and 10 bases respectively, with 12 bases between them. The CDR3 sequence is CSARVQGTIYF. CDR3 nucleotides: TGCAGTGCTCGGGTTCAGGGGACCATATATTTT.